This is a list of T cell receptor beta chains from one sample in a study of cytomegalovirus exposure and HLA in healthy donors. Profiling relied on immunoSEQ multiplex PCR, and the TCRdb table lists in-frame clones only, not all of them. The repertoire has some 93,000 clones, just under 80% of them found once; the top ten carry about 3%. Sequences were obtained from PBMCs. The receptors derive from a woman in her thirties or forties in good health and CMV-seronegative. The CDR3 runs from the conserved cysteine through the conserved F or W. Each record gives: clone size, V gene, D gene, J gene, CDR3 DNA, CDR3 protein. D genes are given only for firm matches. The size field is filled for only some rows; it gives once, few, many or a size class.

clone size: few; V gene: TRBV5-1; D gene: TRBD1; J gene: TRBJ2-3; CDR3 DNA: TGCGCCAGCAGCTTGGGGGACAGGGAGTTTGATACGCAGTATTTT; CDR3 protein: CASSLGDREFDTQYF
clone size: .; V gene: TRBV5-1; D gene: TRBD2; J gene: TRBJ2-5; CDR3 DNA: TGCGCCAGCAGCCCTCGTCCAGCGGGAGCCGGACAAGAGACCCAGTACTTC; CDR3 protein: CASSPRPAGAGQETQYF
clone size: .; V gene: TRBV2; D gene: .; J gene: TRBJ1-2; CDR3 DNA: TGTGCCAGCACCTTGTCCCGACACGAACTCTCTGGCTACACCTTC; CDR3 protein: CASTLSRHELSGYTF
clone size: few; V gene: TRBV27; D gene: .; J gene: TRBJ1-1; CDR3 DNA: TGTGCCAGCTATCCCGGGGGGGGCCGGCGCACTGAAGCTTTCTTT; CDR3 protein: CASYPGGGRRTEAFF
clone size: .; V gene: TRBV2; D gene: .; J gene: TRBJ1-5; CDR3 DNA: TGTGCCAGCAGTGAATTTATGTATAGCAATCAGCCCCAGCATTTT; CDR3 protein: CASSEFMYSNQPQHF
clone size: .; V gene: TRBV7-9; D gene: .; J gene: TRBJ1-3; CDR3 DNA: TGTTCCAGCAGCGCCCCAGGGGATACCATATATTTT; CDR3 protein: CSSSAPGDTIYF
clone size: .; V gene: TRBV27; D gene: TRBD2; J gene: TRBJ2-1; CDR3 DNA: TGTGCCAGCAGTTCTACCTTAGCGGGAGGTTACAATGAGCAGTTCTTC; CDR3 protein: CASSSTLAGGYNEQFF
clone size: .; V gene: TRBV2; D gene: .; J gene: TRBJ2-7; CDR3 DNA: TGTGCCAGCAGTGTAGGAAGCGGCTACGAGCAGTACTTC; CDR3 protein: CASSVGSGYEQYF
clone size: .; V gene: TRBV19; D gene: .; J gene: TRBJ1-1; CDR3 DNA: TGTGCCAGTAGTATGTTCAGGGTATGGGCGAACACTGAAGCTTTCTTT; CDR3 protein: CASSMFRVWANTEAFF
clone size: .; V gene: TRBV27; D gene: TRBD1; J gene: TRBJ2-7; CDR3 DNA: TGTGCCAGCAGTTTCAGTGATCCGGGACAGAACGAGCAGTACTTC; CDR3 protein: CASSFSDPGQNEQYF
clone size: few; V gene: TRBV27; D gene: TRBD2; J gene: TRBJ2-4; CDR3 DNA: TGTGCCAGCTCTTCTAATACGCCGGGACTAGCGGGAGGCATTCAGTACTTC; CDR3 protein: CASSSNTPGLAGGIQYF
clone size: .; V gene: TRBV27; D gene: TRBD1; J gene: TRBJ2-7; CDR3 DNA: TGTGCCAGCAGTTCCGGACAGGGGAGGGACGAGCAGTACTTC; CDR3 protein: CASSSGQGRDEQYF
clone size: .; V gene: TRBV5-1; D gene: .; J gene: TRBJ2-5; CDR3 DNA: TGCGCCAGCAGCTTGGCTAGGGGGGAGACCCAGTACTTC; CDR3 protein: CASSLARGETQYF
clone size: .; V gene: TRBV28; D gene: .; J gene: TRBJ1-5; CDR3 DNA: TGTGCCAGCAGTTGGGGGGATTACAATCAGCCCCAGCATTTT; CDR3 protein: CASSWGDYNQPQHF
clone size: .; V gene: TRBV28; D gene: .; J gene: TRBJ1-2; CDR3 DNA: TGTGCCAGCAGTCAAGGGGGTTTCTATGGCTACACCTTC; CDR3 protein: CASSQGGFYGYTF
clone size: few; V gene: TRBV6-5; D gene: TRBD1; J gene: TRBJ1-2; CDR3 DNA: TGTGCCAGTGGACAGGGGGCCGGCTACACCTTC; CDR3 protein: CASGQGAGYTF
clone size: .; V gene: TRBV5-6; D gene: .; J gene: TRBJ2-2; CDR3 DNA: TGTGCCAGCAGCTTGGCGAAGGCAGGGCTATCCACTTACACCGGGGAGCTGTTTTTT; CDR3 protein: CASSLAKAGLSTYTGELFF
clone size: .; V gene: TRBV6-4; D gene: .; J gene: TRBJ1-5; CDR3 DNA: TGTGCCAGCAGTGACTTCCCGGGTCAGCCCCAGCATTTT; CDR3 protein: CASSDFPGQPQHF
clone size: .; V gene: TRBV7-9; D gene: .; J gene: TRBJ1-4; CDR3 DNA: TGTGCCAGCAGCTTACCGACAGGCCTTAATGAAAAACTGTTTTTT; CDR3 protein: CASSLPTGLNEKLFF
clone size: .; V gene: TRBV9; D gene: .; J gene: TRBJ1-3; CDR3 DNA: TGTGCCAGCAGCGTAGGTGGGCGTAGCTCTGGAAACACCATATATTTT; CDR3 protein: CASSVGGRSSGNTIYF
clone size: once; V gene: TRBV6-6; D gene: TRBD2; J gene: TRBJ2-1; CDR3 DNA: TGTGCCAGCAGTTACCGTAGCGGGAGGGTGAATGAGCAGCTCTTC; CDR3 protein: CASSYRSGRVNEQLF
clone size: few; V gene: TRBV5-1; D gene: TRBD1; J gene: TRBJ2-7; CDR3 DNA: TGCGCCAGCCGCCGGGACAGGGGTTACGAGCAGTACTTC; CDR3 protein: CASRRDRGYEQYF
clone size: .; V gene: TRBV7-9; D gene: .; J gene: TRBJ1-5; CDR3 DNA: TGTGCCAGCAGCTTAAGTTTACAGGGAATAAGCAATCAGCCCCAGCATTTT; CDR3 protein: CASSLSLQGISNQPQHF
clone size: .; V gene: TRBV19; D gene: .; J gene: TRBJ1-1; CDR3 DNA: TGTGCCAGTAGTATGTCGGCCATCCTCGCGGGTGAAGCTTTCTTT; CDR3 protein: CASSMSAILAGEAFF
clone size: .; V gene: TRBV18; D gene: TRBD1; J gene: TRBJ1-1; CDR3 DNA: TGTGCCAGCTCCCTTTTGACAGGGTCCTTGAACACTGAAGCTTTCTTT; CDR3 protein: CASSLLTGSLNTEAFF
clone size: .; V gene: TRBV27; D gene: .; J gene: TRBJ2-7; CDR3 DNA: TGTGCCAGCCTTAGGCAGGGTTCCTACGAGCAGTACTTC; CDR3 protein: CASLRQGSYEQYF
clone size: .; V gene: TRBV6-8; D gene: TRBD1; J gene: TRBJ1-2; CDR3 DNA: TGTGCCAACCCCAGACAGGGACCCAACTATGGCTACACCTTC; CDR3 protein: CANPRQGPNYGYTF
clone size: .; V gene: TRBV5-1; D gene: TRBD1; J gene: TRBJ2-7; CDR3 DNA: TGCGCCAGCAGCTTCGGCGGGACAGGGTCCTACGAGCAGTACTTC; CDR3 protein: CASSFGGTGSYEQYF
clone size: .; V gene: TRBV2; D gene: .; J gene: TRBJ2-2; CDR3 DNA: TGTGCCAGCAGAGACCTAGGTCCCGGGGAGCTGTTTTTT; CDR3 protein: CASRDLGPGELFF
clone size: .; V gene: TRBV5-4; D gene: .; J gene: TRBJ1-5; CDR3 DNA: TGTGCCAGCAGCCTCGGACAGAAGCTAACGGGCAATCAGCCCCAGCATTTT; CDR3 protein: CASSLGQKLTGNQPQHF
clone size: .; V gene: TRBV28; D gene: .; J gene: TRBJ1-3; CDR3 DNA: TGTGCCAGCAGCCTAGACGGCCCTGGAAACACCATATATTTT; CDR3 protein: CASSLDGPGNTIYF
clone size: few; V gene: TRBV6-5; D gene: TRBD2; J gene: TRBJ2-7; CDR3 DNA: TGTGCCAGCAGTCCGGGACTAGCGGGAGGCTGGTACTTC; CDR3 protein: CASSPGLAGGWYF
clone size: .; V gene: TRBV5-6; D gene: .; J gene: TRBJ2-7; CDR3 DNA: TGTGCCAGCGGACAAGCCTACGAGCAGTACTTC; CDR3 protein: CASGQAYEQYF
clone size: .; V gene: TRBV29-1; D gene: .; J gene: TRBJ2-5; CDR3 DNA: TGCAGCGTTCACCCGGGTAACCAAGAGACCCAGTACTTC; CDR3 protein: CSVHPGNQETQYF
clone size: .; V gene: TRBV2; D gene: .; J gene: TRBJ2-7; CDR3 DNA: TGTGCCAGCAGTGAAGTTGACAGGAATTCCTACGAGCAGTACTTC; CDR3 protein: CASSEVDRNSYEQYF
clone size: .; V gene: TRBV19; D gene: TRBD1; J gene: TRBJ2-6; CDR3 DNA: TGTGCCAGTAGTACTCAAGGGACAGGGTTTGGGGCCAACGTCCTGACTTTC; CDR3 protein: CASSTQGTGFGANVLTF
clone size: .; V gene: TRBV5-1; D gene: .; J gene: TRBJ2-3; CDR3 DNA: TGCGCCAGCAGCTTTCGTCCCGGGGCAGATACGCAGTATTTT; CDR3 protein: CASSFRPGADTQYF
clone size: .; V gene: TRBV19; D gene: .; J gene: TRBJ2-2; CDR3 DNA: TGTGCCAGTAACCACGGACAACTCGCGAACACCGGGGAGCTGTTTTTT; CDR3 protein: CASNHGQLANTGELFF
clone size: .; V gene: TRBV7-9; D gene: TRBD2; J gene: TRBJ2-1; CDR3 DNA: TGTGCCAGCAGCTCACTAGCGGGAGGGAATGAGCAGTTCTTC; CDR3 protein: CASSSLAGGNEQFF
clone size: once; V gene: TRBV4-1; D gene: .; J gene: TRBJ2-4; CDR3 DNA: TGCGCCAGCAGCCATGGCGTTACAGGGGCCAAAAACATTCAGTACTTC; CDR3 protein: CASSHGVTGAKNIQYF
clone size: .; V gene: TRBV6-1; D gene: TRBD2; J gene: TRBJ2-1; CDR3 DNA: TGTGCCAGCCATACTAGCGGGGGTTACAATGAGCAGTTCTTC; CDR3 protein: CASHTSGGYNEQFF
clone size: .; V gene: TRBV18; D gene: TRBD1; J gene: TRBJ1-4; CDR3 DNA: TGTGCCAGCTCACCAGCAGGACAGGGGGCGGGAAAACTGTTTTTT; CDR3 protein: CASSPAGQGAGKLFF
clone size: .; V gene: TRBV10-3; D gene: TRBD1; J gene: TRBJ2-3; CDR3 DNA: TGTGCCATCAGTGAGTCGAATCAGGACAGGGGGTTCTCAGATACGCAGTATTTT; CDR3 protein: CAISESNQDRGFSDTQYF
clone size: .; V gene: TRBV28; D gene: TRBD1; J gene: TRBJ1-3; CDR3 DNA: TGTGCCAGCAGTTGGACAGGGGGAAACACCATATATTTT; CDR3 protein: CASSWTGGNTIYF
clone size: .; V gene: TRBV5-1; D gene: .; J gene: TRBJ1-2; CDR3 DNA: TGCGCCAGCAGCTTGATTCCTGCGGCGGAATATGGCTACACCTTC; CDR3 protein: CASSLIPAAEYGYTF
clone size: .; V gene: TRBV19; D gene: .; J gene: TRBJ2-7; CDR3 DNA: TGTGCCAGTAGTATAGTTCCGGGTGACTCCTACGAGCAGTACTTC; CDR3 protein: CASSIVPGDSYEQYF